This T cell receptor beta chain is drawn from a study of pediatric ulcerative colitis. During colonoscopy, one to two rectal pinch biopsies were collected. Ulcerative colitis patients received no immunosuppressive medication before the diagnostic colonoscopy. The CDR3 runs 13 residues. Germline V lookup: CDR1 SGHTA, CDR2 FQGNSA. The J segment lost 7 bases and the V segment lost 5 bases, leaving 5 bases of the junction unmatched. Assay used: immunoSEQ multiplex PCR; TCRdb lists only in-frame clones, some missing. The profile covers 44,000 or so clones, with more than 60% appearing a single time and 3% to 4.5% taken by the ten largest.

V and J are TRBV7-2 and TRBJ1-2, with 9 bases matching TRBD1. The sequence was collected from a girl between 5 and 17 years old with moderate ulcerative colitis. Sequences were obtained from gut tissue. CDR3 DNA sequence: TGTGCCAGCAGCGGGACAGGGCTAGTTGGCTACACCTTC. This sequence encodes CASSGTGLVGYTF.